This T cell receptor (beta chain) was identified during a study of cytomegalovirus exposure and HLA in healthy donors. CDR1 is SSHAT and CDR2 is FNYEAQ in the germline V gene (reference sequence). V lost 5 bases and J lost 0, with 16 bases in between. This CDR3 contains 16 residues. Using immunoSEQ multiplex PCR, the repertoire was profiled, and TCRdb retains in-frame clones only, with some absent. The profile shows roughly 150,000 clones, almost 85% of them singletons. This clone is a singleton in its sample. V is TRBV7-7 and J is TRBJ1-1, with D perhaps TRBD1 (6 bases). The sample taken for sequencing was PBMCs. This clonotype originated in a man aged 25 to 45 in good health and CMV-seropositive. CDR3 sequence reads: CASSPWAGALNTEAFF. The CDR3 region has the DNA TGTGCCAGCAGCCCCTGGGCAGGGGCCTTGAACACTGAAGCTTTCTTT. The variable domain in full, completed from reference TRBV7-7 and TRBJ1-1, reads GAGVSQSPRYKVTKRGQDVTLRCDPISSHATLYWYQQALGQGPEFLTYFNYEAQPDKSGLPSDRFSAERPEGSISTLTIQRTEQRDSAMYRCASSPWAGALNTEAFFGQGTRLTVV.